This T cell receptor beta chain comes out of a study of T cell changes during pregnancy in multiple sclerosis. V shed 1 base and J shed 3 bases, with 9 bases lying between them. CDR3 length: 14 amino acids. The V gene's germline CDR1 is LNHDA and CDR2 SQIVND (reference sequence). Data came from immunoSEQ multiplex PCR; TCRdb stores just in-frame clones and leaves some out. Seen here are around 50,000 clones, over 90% observed once, and the top ten hold 0.61%. This chain uses TRBV19 with TRBJ1-1, with D possibly TRBD1 on 6 matching bases. This sequence was found in a female donor in good health, enrolled as a control in a pregnancy study. The sequenced sample was CD4+ T cells from peripheral blood mononuclear cells, obtained after pregnancy. The CDR3 DNA is TGTGCCAGTAGTATAGTAGGGGGATACACTGAAGCTTTCTTT. It translates to CASSIVGGYTEAFF.